This T cell receptor beta chain was captured in a study of blood T cell repertoires in COVID-19. The CDR3 is 15 amino acids. The ends lost 3 bases at V and 8 bases at J; junction bases unmatched: 8. The germline CDR1 and CDR2 sequences are MNHNS and SASEGT. Original methodology: Counts of nucleated cells, estimated from reference gene primer amplification, were obtained. Here immunoSEQ multiplex PCR was the method, and the copy in TCRdb shows in-frame clones only, minus some. Clonal size and the V and J genes are those of that table, whereas D and trimming came from the DNA. The sample includes 110,000 to 150,000 clones, approximately 90% seen only once; the top ten take approximately 4.3%.

The sequenced material came from PBMCs or T cells enriched from blood (not recorded which). This sequence joins TRBV6-1 and TRBJ2-1; 9 bases are a match to TRBD1. The sequence derives from a man aged 50 or older who had recovered from COVID-19. The CDR3 here is CASSDGGTGSHEQFF. The DNA for the CDR3 is TGTGCCAGCAGTGATGGGGGGACAGGGTCGCATGAGCAGTTCTTC.